This entry describes one T cell receptor (beta chain). Per germline, CDR1 SGHNT and CDR2 YENEEA. The CDR3 extends over 16 amino acids. What made the TCR beta cDNA was 5'RACE template switching with UMIs. TCRdb re-called the 5' RACE reads; every CDR3 protein appears as one record, without DNA. Its table records about 460,000 distinct CDR3 sequences. This entry belongs to a study of T cells expressing NK-cell markers. The chain employs TRBV11-3 and TRBJ1-1; TCRdb gives TRBD1 as the D gene, but with no DNA this cannot be confirmed. The receptor was isolated from a woman between 45 and 65 years old in good health. The sequenced material came from blood T cells: a sorted CD56 or NKG2C T cell subset, CD4+ or CD8+ T cells, or bulk PBMC T cells (not recorded which). CDR3 amino acids: CASSLARTGFDTEAFF.